This passage covers 9 T cell receptor beta chains from one sample sequenced in a study of cytomegalovirus exposure and HLA in healthy donors. The PCR used 60 Vbeta and 13 Jbeta primers. This table comes from immunoSEQ multiplex PCR, and its TCRdb copy is limited to in-frame clones, with some not included. The data contain about 120,000 clones, roughly 80% of them singletons. Sequencing used PBMCs. These TCRs come from a female donor in good health and CMV-seropositive.

V gene TRBV9 combines with J gene TRBJ2-1, with 8 positions matching TRBD1. Germline V CDR1 and CDR2: SGDLS, YYNGEE. V was clipped by 7 bases and J by 1 base; unmatched bases: 4. The CDR3 extends over 14 amino acids. The CDR3 reads CASARDRSYNEQFF. CDR3 sequence (DNA): TGTGCCAGCGCCCGGGACAGGTCCTACAATGAGCAGTTCTTC.

The rearrangement uses TRBV27 and TRBJ2-2; no firm D call. CDR1 is MNHEY, CDR2 SMNVEV, per germline (reference sequence). The V gene lost 0 bases and the J gene lost 9 bases, with 8 bases spanning the gap. The CDR3 is made up of 13 amino acids. CDR3 in DNA: TGTGCCAGCAGTTTATCGCGAGTTAGGGAGCTGTTTTTT. Translating it yields CASSLSRVRELFF.

This clone showed up just once. The DNA for the CDR3 is TGTGCCAGCAGCAAGGGACAGGGGATCACAGATACGCAGTATTTT. Translation: CASSKGQGITDTQYF. The chain joins TRBV2 to TRBJ2-3; 10 bases align to TRBD1. V lost 6 bases and J lost 2; bases outside the gene matches: 5. The CDR3 totals 15 residues. Germline CDR1 is SNHLY and CDR2 is FYNNEI. Full variable domain (outside the CDR3, taken from reference TRBV2 and TRBJ2-3): EPEVTQTPSHQVTQMGQEVILRCVPISNHLYFYWYRQILGQKVEFLVSFYNNEISEKSEIFDDQFSVERPDGSNFTLKIRSTKLEDSAMYFCASSKGQGITDTQYFGPGTRLTVL.

On this clone itself: A much larger clone is a single base away; this may be a read error. The chain recombines TRBV6-5 with TRBJ1-1, with 7 bases identical to TRBD1. J gave up 6 bases and V 4 bases, and 11 bases lay outside the gene matches. Germline-derived CDR1 and CDR2 are MNHEY and SVGAGI. The CDR3 has 15 residues. CDR3 nucleotides: TGTGCCAGCAGTTCCCGGACAGGAATAAACGCTGAAGCTTTCTTT. Protein product: CASSSRTGINAEAFF.

This clone was observed a single time. The sample carries other DNA sequences with the same CDR3. The chain uses TRBV7-3 and TRBJ1-1; D remains unclear. The ends were cut back, 0 bases at V and 5 bases at J, with 7 bases in the middle. In germline, CDR1 is SGHTA, CDR2 FQGTGA. This CDR3 is 13 amino acids long. The chain's CDR3 is CASSLTGRTEAFF. The CDR3 DNA sequence: TGTGCCAGCAGCTTAACGGGGAGGACTGAAGCTTTCTTT.

V gene TRBV14 combines with J gene TRBJ1-1; D is ambiguous. Germline loops: CDR1 SGHDN, CDR2 FVKESK. Trimming took 4 bases from V and 1 from J, leaving 7 bases between them. CDR3 length: 13 residues. The CDR3 DNA follows: TGTGCCAGCAGCCGTTCAGGGAACACTGAAGCTTTCTTT. Translation: CASSRSGNTEAFF.

The chain joins TRBV30 to TRBJ2-1, with D perhaps TRBD2 (7 bases). CDR3 length equals 13 residues. Trimming took 4 bases from V and 10 from J, leaving 17 bases between them. Per germline, CDR1 GTSNPN and CDR2 SVGIG (reference sequence). The CDR3 sequence: CAWIEGGQIEQFF. The CDR3 DNA sequence: TGTGCCTGGATTGAGGGGGGGCAGATAGAGCAGTTCTTC.

The CDR3: CASSSTGTPGNEQFF. DNA of the CDR3: TGTGCCAGCAGCTCCACCGGGACACCGGGGAATGAGCAGTTCTTC. V and J are TRBV5-6 and TRBJ2-1, with D tentatively TRBD1 (6 bases). Germline-derived CDR1 and CDR2 are SGHDT and YYEEEE. The CDR3 is made up of 15 amino acids. V gave up 3 bases and J gave up 7 bases, with 17 bases separating them.

J is TRBJ1-2 and V is TRBV19; D is perhaps TRBD1 (6 bases). Germline V gene sequence: CDR1 LNHDA, CDR2 SQIVND (reference sequence). With 7 bases removed from V and 8 bases from J, the gap between germline ends came to 17 bases. The CDR3 is 13 amino acids. The CDR3 DNA sequence: TGTGCCAGTACCTTACAGGGTTGGCCCGGCTACACCTTC. This gives the protein CASTLQGWPGYTF.